These T cell receptor beta chains were read from a single sample in a study of blood T cells in healthy people across ages. TCRdb itself ran the 5' RACE reads through MiXCR, one entry per CDR3 protein. The sample records about 780,000 distinct CDR3 sequences, approximately 59% being singletons. Sequencing input: blood. The receptor source for this set is a man aged 30 to 39 in good health. Both conserved end residues are part of each CDR3. The order of the fields is clone size, J gene, V gene, D gene, CDR3 DNA, CDR3 protein. D genes are given only for firm matches. Where a row states a size, it is once, few, many or the class of an expanded clone; other rows omit it.

>NA|TRBJ2-7|TRBV12-3/TRBV12-4|TRBD1
TGTGCCAGCAGCCCGGACAGGGCCCCGGCCCAGTACTTC
CASSPDRAPAQYF
>NA|TRBJ2-1|TRBV27|TRBD2
TGTGCCAGCAGTCAAACTAGCGGCAATGAGCAGTTCTTC
CASSQTSGNEQFF
>NA|TRBJ1-1|TRBV4-2|TRBD1
TGTGCCAGCAGCCAGGACCCGGGACAGGGGATGAACACTGAAGCTTTCTTT
CASSQDPGQGMNTEAFF
>NA|TRBJ2-3|TRBV20-1|NA
TGCAGTGCTAGCCCAATGCCGGGCGGGGCCCGGCTTGGTCATACGCAGTATTTT
CSASPMPGGARLGHTQYF
>many|TRBJ2-5|TRBV20-1|NA
TGCAGTGCTAGAGGAGAGGGGGGCCGTGAGACCCAGTACTTC
CSARGEGGRETQYF
>NA|TRBJ2-5|TRBV29-1|NA
TGCAGCGTCCAACAGGGTGGCCAAGAGACCCAGTACTTC
CSVQQGGQETQYF
>NA|TRBJ2-5|TRBV27|TRBD1
TGTGCCAGCAGGGGGTTTGACAGGGGTGAGACCCAGTACTTC
CASRGFDRGETQYF
>NA|TRBJ1-6|TRBV6-2/TRBV6-3|NA
TGTGCCAGCGGGATGAGCTCCTATAATTCACCCCTCCACTTT
CASGMSSYNSPLHF
>few|TRBJ2-1|TRBV5-1|NA
TGCGCCAGCAGCCTACGGACGGTAAAACACAATGAGCAGTTCTTC
CASSLRTVKHNEQFF
>NA|TRBJ1-2|TRBV12-3/TRBV12-4|TRBD1
TGTGCCAGCGGGGGGACAGGGCTTTTCTATGGCTACACCTTC
CASGGTGLFYGYTF
>NA|TRBJ2-7|TRBV4-3|TRBD2
TGCGCCAGCAGCCAAGAAGGCGGGGGGGCCCGCTACGAGCAGTACTTC
CASSQEGGGARYEQYF
>few|TRBJ1-6|TRBV7-2|NA
TGTGCCAGCAGCTCCGAGAGTGGGTTCCGGGGTTCACCCCTCCACTTT
CASSSESGFRGSPLHF
>NA|TRBJ2-6|TRBV20-1|TRBD2
TGCAGTGCTAGAGAACGGGGGGGGACCTCTGGGGCCAACGTCCTGACTTTC
CSARERGGTSGANVLTF
>few|TRBJ2-7|TRBV12-3/TRBV12-4|NA
TGTGCCAGCAGTGGGGACTCGACCTACGAGCAGTACTTC
CASSGDSTYEQYF
>once|TRBJ2-3|TRBV12-3/TRBV12-4|NA
TGTGCCAGCAGTCTAGGGAGAGTGATTTTAGATGCGCAGTATTTT
CASSLGRVILDAQYF
>NA|TRBJ1-2|TRBV12-3/TRBV12-4|NA
TGTGCCAGCAGTTTAGCCGGAAGGGGAGCCTACACCTTC
CASSLAGRGAYTF
>NA|TRBJ1-2|TRBV7-3|NA
TGTGCCAGCAGCCCAAACAGGGTTGGAGGCTACACCTTC
CASSPNRVGGYTF
>NA|TRBJ2-5|TRBV24-1|NA
TGTGCCACCAGTGATTCGGACAGATACCAAGAGACCCAGTACTTC
CATSDSDRYQETQYF
>NA|TRBJ2-3|TRBV7-6|TRBD2
TGTGCCAGCAGCTTAAGGGCGGGGGGAGGTGGAGATACGCAGTATTTT
CASSLRAGGGGDTQYF
>NA|TRBJ2-6|TRBV6-1|TRBD1
TGTGCCAGCAGTAAGAGGACAGGGGGAGTCCACTCTGGGGCCAACGTCCTGACTTTC
CASSKRTGGVHSGANVLTF
>NA|TRBJ1-5|TRBV27|NA
TGTGCCAGCAGTACGGGCCTTGCCTATAGCAATCAGCCCCAGCATTTT
CASSTGLAYSNQPQHF
>few|TRBJ2-1|TRBV29-1|TRBD2
TGCAGCGTGGATAGCGGGGGGATCAATGAGCAGTTCTTC
CSVDSGGINEQFF
>NA|TRBJ2-1|TRBV7-2|TRBD2
TGTGCCAGCAGCCTAACCTCTCAGCGGGGGTCTCACAATGAGCAGTTCTTC
CASSLTSQRGSHNEQFF